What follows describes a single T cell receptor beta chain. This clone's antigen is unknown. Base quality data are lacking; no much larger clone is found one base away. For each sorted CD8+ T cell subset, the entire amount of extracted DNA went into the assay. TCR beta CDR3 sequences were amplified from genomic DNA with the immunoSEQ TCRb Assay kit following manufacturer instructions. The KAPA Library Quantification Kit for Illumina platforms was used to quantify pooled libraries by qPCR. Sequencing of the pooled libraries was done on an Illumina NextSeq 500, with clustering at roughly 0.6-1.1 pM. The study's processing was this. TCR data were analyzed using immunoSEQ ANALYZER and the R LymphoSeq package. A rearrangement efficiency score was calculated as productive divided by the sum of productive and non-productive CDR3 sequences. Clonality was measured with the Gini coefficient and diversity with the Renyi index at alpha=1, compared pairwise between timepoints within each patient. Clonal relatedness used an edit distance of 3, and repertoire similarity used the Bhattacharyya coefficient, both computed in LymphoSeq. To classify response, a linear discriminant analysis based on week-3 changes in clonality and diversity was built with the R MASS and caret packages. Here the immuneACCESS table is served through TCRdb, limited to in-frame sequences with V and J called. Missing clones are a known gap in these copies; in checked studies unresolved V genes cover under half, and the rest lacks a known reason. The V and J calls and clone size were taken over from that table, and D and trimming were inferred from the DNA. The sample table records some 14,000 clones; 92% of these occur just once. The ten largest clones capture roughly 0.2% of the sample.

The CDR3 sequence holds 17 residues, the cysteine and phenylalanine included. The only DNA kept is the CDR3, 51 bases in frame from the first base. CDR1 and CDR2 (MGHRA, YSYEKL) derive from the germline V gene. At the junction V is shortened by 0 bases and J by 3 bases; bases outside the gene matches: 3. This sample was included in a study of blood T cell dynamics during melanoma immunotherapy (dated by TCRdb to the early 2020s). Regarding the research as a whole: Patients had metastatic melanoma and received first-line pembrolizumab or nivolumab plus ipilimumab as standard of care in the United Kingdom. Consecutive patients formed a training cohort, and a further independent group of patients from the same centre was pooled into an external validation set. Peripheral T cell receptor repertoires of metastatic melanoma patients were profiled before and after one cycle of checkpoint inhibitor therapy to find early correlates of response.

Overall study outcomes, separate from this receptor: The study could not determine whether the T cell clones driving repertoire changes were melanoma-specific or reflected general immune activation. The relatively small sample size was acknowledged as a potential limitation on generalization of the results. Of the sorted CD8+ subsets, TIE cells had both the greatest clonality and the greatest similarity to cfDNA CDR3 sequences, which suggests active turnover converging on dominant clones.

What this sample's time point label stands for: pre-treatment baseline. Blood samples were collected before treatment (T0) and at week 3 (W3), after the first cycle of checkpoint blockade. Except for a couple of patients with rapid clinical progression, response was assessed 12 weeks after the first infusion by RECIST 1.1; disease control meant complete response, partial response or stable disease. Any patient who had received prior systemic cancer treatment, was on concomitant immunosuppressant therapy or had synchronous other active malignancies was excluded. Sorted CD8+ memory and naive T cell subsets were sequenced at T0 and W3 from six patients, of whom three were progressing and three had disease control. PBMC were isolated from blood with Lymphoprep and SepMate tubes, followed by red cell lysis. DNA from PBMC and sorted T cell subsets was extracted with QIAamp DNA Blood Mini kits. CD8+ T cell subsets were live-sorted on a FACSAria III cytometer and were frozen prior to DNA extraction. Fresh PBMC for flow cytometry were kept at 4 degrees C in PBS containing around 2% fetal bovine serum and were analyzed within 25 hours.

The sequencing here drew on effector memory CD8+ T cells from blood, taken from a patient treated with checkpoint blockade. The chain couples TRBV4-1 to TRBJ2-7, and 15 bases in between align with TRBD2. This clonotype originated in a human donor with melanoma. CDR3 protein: CASSQEGTSGRIYEQYF. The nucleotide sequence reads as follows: TGCGCCAGCAGCCAAGAGGGGACTAGCGGGAGGATCTACGAGCAGTACTTC.